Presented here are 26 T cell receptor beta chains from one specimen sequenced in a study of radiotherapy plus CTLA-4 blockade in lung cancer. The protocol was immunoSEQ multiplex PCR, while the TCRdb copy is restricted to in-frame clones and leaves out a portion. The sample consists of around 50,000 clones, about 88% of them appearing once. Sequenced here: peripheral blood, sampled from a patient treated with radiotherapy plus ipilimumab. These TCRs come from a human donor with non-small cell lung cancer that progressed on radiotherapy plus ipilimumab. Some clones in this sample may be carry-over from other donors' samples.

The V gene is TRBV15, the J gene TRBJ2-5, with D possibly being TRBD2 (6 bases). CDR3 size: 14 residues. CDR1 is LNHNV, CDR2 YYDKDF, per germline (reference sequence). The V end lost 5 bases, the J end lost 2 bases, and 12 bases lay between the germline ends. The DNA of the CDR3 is TGTGCCACCAGCGGAAGACTAGGGCAAGAGACCCAGTACTTC. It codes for CATSGRLGQETQYF. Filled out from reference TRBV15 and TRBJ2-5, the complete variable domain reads DAMVIQNPRYQVTQFGKPVTLSCSQTLNHNVMYWYQQKSSQAPKLLFHYYDKDFNNEADTPDNFQSRRPNTSFCFLDIRSPGLGDTAMYLCATSGRLGQETQYFGPGTRLLVL.

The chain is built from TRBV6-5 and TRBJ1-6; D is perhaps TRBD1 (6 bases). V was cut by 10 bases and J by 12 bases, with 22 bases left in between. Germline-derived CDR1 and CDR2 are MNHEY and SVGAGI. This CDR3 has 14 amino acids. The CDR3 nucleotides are TGTGCCACCCAACCGGGACACGGCTTAGTACCCCTCCACTTT. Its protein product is CATQPGHGLVPLHF.

CDR3 loop: CASSARQGKYEQYF. The CDR3 coding sequence is TGTGCCAGCAGTGCCCGCCAGGGAAAGTACGAGCAGTACTTC. The V call is TRBV6-6, the J call TRBJ2-5; TRBD1 might be the D (5 bases). The J call could be wrong; TRBJ2-7 is a better fit for the DNA end. Germline loops: CDR1 MNHNY, CDR2 SVGAGI (reference sequence). The CDR3 is 14 amino acids.

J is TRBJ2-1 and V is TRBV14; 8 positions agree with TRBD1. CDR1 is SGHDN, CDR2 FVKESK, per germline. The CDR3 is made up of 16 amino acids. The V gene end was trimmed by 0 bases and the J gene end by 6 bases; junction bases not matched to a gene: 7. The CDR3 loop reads CASSQDFVTGGNEQFF. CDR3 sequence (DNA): TGTGCCAGCAGCCAAGATTTTGTCACAGGGGGCAATGAGCAGTTCTTC.

The CDR3 is CASSQDLYNEQFF. In DNA, the CDR3 is TGCGCCAGCAGCCAAGATCTATACAATGAGCAGTTCTTC. V is TRBV4-1 and J is TRBJ2-1; no definite D call. V lost 0 bases, J lost 4 bases, and 4 bases lay in between. CDR1 is MGHRA and CDR2 is YSYEKL in the germline V gene. This CDR3 contains 13 residues.

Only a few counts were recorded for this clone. CDR3 nucleotides: TGTGCCAGCAGTACCGGGTATGATGGCTACACCTTC. Translated: CASSTGYDGYTF. The genes are TRBV2 and TRBJ1-2; D not resolved. Deletions cut 5 bases from V and 6 bases from J, with 10 bases between. This CDR3 is 12 amino acids long. Germline CDR1 reads SNHLY; CDR2 reads FYNNEI. Together with reference TRBV2 and TRBJ1-2, the CDR3 gives the full variable domain: EPEVTQTPSHQVTQMGQEVILRCVPISNHLYFYWYRQILGQKVEFLVSFYNNEISEKSEIFDDQFSVERPDGSNFTLKIRSTKLEDSAMYFCASSTGYDGYTFGSGTRLTVV.

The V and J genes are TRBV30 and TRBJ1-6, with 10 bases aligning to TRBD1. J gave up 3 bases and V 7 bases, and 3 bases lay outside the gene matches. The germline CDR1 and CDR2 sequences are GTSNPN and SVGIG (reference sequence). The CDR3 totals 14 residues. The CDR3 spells CALGQGIYNSPLHF. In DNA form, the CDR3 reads TGTGCCTTGGGACAGGGGATCTATAATTCACCCCTCCACTTT.

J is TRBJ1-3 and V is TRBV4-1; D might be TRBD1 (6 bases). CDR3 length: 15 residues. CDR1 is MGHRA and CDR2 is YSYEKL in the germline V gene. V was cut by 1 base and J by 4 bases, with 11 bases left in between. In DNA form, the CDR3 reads TGCGCCAGCAGCCAAGGGCAGGGGATGGGAAACACCATATATTTT. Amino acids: CASSQGQGMGNTIYF.

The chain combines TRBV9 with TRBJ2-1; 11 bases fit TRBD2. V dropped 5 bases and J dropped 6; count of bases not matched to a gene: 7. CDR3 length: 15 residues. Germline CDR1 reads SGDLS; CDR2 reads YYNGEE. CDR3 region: CASRPTSGALNEQFF. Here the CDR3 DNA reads TGTGCCAGCAGGCCGACTAGCGGGGCTCTCAATGAGCAGTTCTTC.

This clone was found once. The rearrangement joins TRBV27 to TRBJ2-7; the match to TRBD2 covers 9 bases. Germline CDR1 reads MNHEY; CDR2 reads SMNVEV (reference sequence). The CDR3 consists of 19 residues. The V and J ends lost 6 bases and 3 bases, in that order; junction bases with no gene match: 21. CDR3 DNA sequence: TGTGCCAGCAGCTTGACCCACGAGCCCCGAAGCGGGGGGTTCTACGAGCAGTACTTC. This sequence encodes CASSLTHEPRSGGFYEQYF.

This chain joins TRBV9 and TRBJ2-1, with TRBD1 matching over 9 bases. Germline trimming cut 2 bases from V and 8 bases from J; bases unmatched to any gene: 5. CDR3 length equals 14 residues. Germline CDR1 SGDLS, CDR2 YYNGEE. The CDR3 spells CASSVDRGGYEQFF. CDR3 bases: TGTGCCAGCAGCGTCGACAGGGGGGGCTATGAGCAGTTCTTC.

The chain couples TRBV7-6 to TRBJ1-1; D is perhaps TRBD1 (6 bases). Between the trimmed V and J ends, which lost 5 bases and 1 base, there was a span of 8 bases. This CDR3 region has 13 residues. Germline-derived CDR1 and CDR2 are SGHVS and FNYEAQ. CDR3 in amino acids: CASSMGQNTEAFF. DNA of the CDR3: TGTGCCAGCAGCATGGGACAGAACACTGAAGCTTTCTTT.

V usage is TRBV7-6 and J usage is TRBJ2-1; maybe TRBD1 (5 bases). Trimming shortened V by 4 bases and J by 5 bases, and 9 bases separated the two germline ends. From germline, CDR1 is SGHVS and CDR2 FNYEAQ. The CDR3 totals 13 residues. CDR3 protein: CASSSTEHNEQFF. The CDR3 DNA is TGTGCCAGCAGCTCGACAGAGCACAATGAGCAGTTCTTC. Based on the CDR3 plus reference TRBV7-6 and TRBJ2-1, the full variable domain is GAGVSQSPRYKVTKRGQDVALRCDPISGHVSLYWYRQALGQGPEFLTYFNYEAQQDKSGLPNDRFSAERPEGSISTLTIQRTEQRDSAMYRCASSSTEHNEQFFGPGTRLTVL.

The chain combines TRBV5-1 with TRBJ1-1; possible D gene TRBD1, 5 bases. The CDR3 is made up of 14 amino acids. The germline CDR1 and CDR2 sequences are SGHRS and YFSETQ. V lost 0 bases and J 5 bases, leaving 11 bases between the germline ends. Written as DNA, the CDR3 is TGCGCCAGCAGCTTGGGACAGTTGAGGACTGAAGCTTTCTTT. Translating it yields CASSLGQLRTEAFF.

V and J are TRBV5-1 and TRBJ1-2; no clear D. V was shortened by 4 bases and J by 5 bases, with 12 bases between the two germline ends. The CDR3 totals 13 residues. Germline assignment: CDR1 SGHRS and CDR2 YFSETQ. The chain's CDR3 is CASSPGRGYGYTF. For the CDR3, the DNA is TGCGCCAGCAGCCCCGGCAGAGGGTATGGCTACACCTTC. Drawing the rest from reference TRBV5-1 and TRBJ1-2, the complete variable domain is KAGVTQTPRYLIKTRGQQVTLSCSPISGHRSVSWYQQTPGQGLQFLFEYFSETQRNKGNFPGRFSGRQFSNSRSEMNVSTLELGDSALYLCASSPGRGYGYTFGSGTRLTVV.

CDR3 nucleotides: TGTGCCAGCAGTGAACCGGGCGGGGGGGGCACAGATACGCAGTATTTT. Its protein product is CASSEPGGGGTDTQYF. The V call is TRBV25-1, the J call TRBJ2-3, with 9 bases lining up with TRBD2. The CDR3 has 16 residues. The J segment lost 1 base and the V segment lost 2 bases, leaving 4 bases of the junction unmatched. Germline values: CDR1 MGHDK, CDR2 SYGVNS.

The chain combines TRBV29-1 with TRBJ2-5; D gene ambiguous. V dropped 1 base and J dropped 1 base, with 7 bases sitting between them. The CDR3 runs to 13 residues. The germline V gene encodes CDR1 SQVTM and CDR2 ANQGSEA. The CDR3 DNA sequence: TGCAGCGTTGAAGGCCAGATCCAAGAGACCCAGTACTTC. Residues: CSVEGQIQETQYF.

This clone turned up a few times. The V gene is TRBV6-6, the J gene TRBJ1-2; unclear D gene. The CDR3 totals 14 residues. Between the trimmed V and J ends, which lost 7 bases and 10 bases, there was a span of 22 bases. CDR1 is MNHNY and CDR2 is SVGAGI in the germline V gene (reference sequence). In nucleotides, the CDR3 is TGTGCCAGCACCTACGGCCGGGGAGGGTTTGACTACACCTTC. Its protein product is CASTYGRGGFDYTF.

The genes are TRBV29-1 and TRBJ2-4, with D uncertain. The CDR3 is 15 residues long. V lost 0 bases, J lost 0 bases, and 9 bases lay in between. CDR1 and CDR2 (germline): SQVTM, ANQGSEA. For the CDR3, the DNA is TGCAGCGTTGAAGATCGCGCTGTAGCCAAAAACATTCAGTACTTC. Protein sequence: CSVEDRAVAKNIQYF. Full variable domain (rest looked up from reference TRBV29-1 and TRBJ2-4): SAVISQKPSRDICQRGTSLTIQCQVDSQVTMMFWYRQQPGQSLTLIATANQGSEATYESGFVIDKFPISRPNLTFSTLTVSNMSPEDSSIYLCSVEDRAVAKNIQYFGAGTRLSVL.

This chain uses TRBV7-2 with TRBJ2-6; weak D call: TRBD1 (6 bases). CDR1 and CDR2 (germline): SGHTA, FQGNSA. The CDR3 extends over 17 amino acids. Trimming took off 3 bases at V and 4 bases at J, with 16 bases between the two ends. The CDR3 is CASSFYGGASGANVLTF. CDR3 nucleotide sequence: TGTGCCAGCAGCTTTTATGGGGGCGCATCGGGGGCCAACGTCCTGACTTTC. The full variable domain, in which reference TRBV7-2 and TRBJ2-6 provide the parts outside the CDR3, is GAGVSQSPSNKVTEKGKDVELRCDPISGHTALYWYRQSLGQGLEFLIYFQGNSAPDKSGLPSDRFSAERTGGSVSTLTIQRTQQEDSAVYLCASSFYGGASGANVLTFGAGSRLTVL.

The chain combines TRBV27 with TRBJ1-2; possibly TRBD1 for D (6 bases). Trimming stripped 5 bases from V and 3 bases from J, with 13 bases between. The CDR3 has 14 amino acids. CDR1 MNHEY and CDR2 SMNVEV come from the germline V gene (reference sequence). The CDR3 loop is CASSIQGSDYGYTF. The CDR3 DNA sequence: TGTGCCAGCAGTATACAGGGATCCGACTATGGCTACACCTTC.

CDR3 nucleotide sequence: TGTGCCAGCAGTGAACCAGCGGGGTTACACAATGAGCAGTTCTTC. The encoded protein is CASSEPAGLHNEQFF. The rearrangement links TRBV2 to TRBJ2-1, with 7 positions matching TRBD2. Trimming at V came to 2 bases and at J to 5 bases, leaving 6 bases not matched to a gene. Germline assignment: CDR1 SNHLY and CDR2 FYNNEI. The CDR3 sequence is 15 residues long.

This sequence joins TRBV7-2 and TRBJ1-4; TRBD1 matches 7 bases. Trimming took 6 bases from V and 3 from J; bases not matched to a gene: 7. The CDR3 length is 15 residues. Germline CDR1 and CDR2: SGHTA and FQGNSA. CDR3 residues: CASSEGGEANEKLFF. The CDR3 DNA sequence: TGTGCCAGCAGTGAAGGGGGCGAGGCTAATGAAAAACTGTTTTTT.

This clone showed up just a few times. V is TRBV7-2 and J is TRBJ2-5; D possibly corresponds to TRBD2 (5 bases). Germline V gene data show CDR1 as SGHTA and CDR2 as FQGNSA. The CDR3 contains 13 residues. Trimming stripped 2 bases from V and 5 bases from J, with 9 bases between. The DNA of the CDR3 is TGTGCCAGCAGCTTAAGCGGTGGGGAGACCCAGTACTTC. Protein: CASSLSGGETQYF.

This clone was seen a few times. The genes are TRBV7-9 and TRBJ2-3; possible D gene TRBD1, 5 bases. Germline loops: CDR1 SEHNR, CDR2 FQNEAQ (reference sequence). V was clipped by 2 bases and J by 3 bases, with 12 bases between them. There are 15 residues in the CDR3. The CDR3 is CASSLYQGATDTQYF. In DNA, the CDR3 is TGTGCCAGCAGCTTATACCAGGGTGCGACAGATACGCAGTATTTT.

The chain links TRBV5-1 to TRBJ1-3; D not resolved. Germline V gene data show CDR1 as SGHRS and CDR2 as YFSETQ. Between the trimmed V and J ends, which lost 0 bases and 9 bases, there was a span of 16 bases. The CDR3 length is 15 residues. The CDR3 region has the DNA TGCGCCAGCAGCTTGGGAGAGTTCGGAGATAGCACCATATATTTT. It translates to CASSLGEFGDSTIYF.